This T cell receptor (beta chain) was documented in a study of vaccination and CD4 T cells after COVID-19. General study findings and limits: The analysis of convalescent patients involved relatively few individuals and lacked early post-infection timepoints. Median SARS-CoV-2-reactive clonotype numbers went from about 20 to 38; this increase was not significant.

Described treatment: approximately 10-day PBMC culture with coronavirus spike peptide pools or control peptides (ViraFEST assay). For this clonotype: Antigen specificity is unknown.

The Oncomine TCR Beta short-read assay was what sequenced the DNA obtained from cultured CD4+ T cells. Genomic DNA was isolated from cultured CD4+ T cells. TCRdb reprocessed the PCR reads with MiXCR, giving one entry per CDR3 protein. Of about 20,000 distinct CDR3 sequences listed, around 53% were seen once; the top ten hold over 15%. The CDR3 has 14 amino acids. Germline V CDR1 and CDR2: LGHNA, YNFKEQ. V lost 1 base and J 2 bases, leaving 7 bases between the germline ends. This TCR derives from a human donor who had recovered from COVID-19. The genes are TRBV4-2 and TRBJ2-3; D not resolved. Sequences were obtained from CD4+ T cells from blood, cultured in vitro. The CDR3 sequence is CASSQGGNTDTQYF. CDR3 nucleotide sequence: TGTGCCAGCAGCCAAGGTGGAAACACAGATACGCAGTATTTT.